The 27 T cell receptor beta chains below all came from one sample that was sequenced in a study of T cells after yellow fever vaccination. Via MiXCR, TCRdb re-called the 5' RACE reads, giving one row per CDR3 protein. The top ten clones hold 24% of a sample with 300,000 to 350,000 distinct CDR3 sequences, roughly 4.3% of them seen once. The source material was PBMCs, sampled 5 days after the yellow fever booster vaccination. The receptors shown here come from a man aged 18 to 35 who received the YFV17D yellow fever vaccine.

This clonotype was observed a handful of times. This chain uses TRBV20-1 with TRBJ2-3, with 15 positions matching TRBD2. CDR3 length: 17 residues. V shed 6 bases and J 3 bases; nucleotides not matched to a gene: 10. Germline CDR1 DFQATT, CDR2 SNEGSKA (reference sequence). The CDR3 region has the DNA TGCAGTGCCCATGGACTAGCGGGGGGGCAGGGGACAGATACGCAGTATTTT. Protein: CSAHGLAGGQGTDTQYF.

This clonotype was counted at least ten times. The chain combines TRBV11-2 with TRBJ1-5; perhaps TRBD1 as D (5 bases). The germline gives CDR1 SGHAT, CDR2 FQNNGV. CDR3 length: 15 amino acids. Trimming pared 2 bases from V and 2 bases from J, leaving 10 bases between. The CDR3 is CASSLRGDGNQPQHF. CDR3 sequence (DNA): TGTGCCAGCAGCTTAAGGGGTGACGGCAATCAGCCCCAGCATTTT.

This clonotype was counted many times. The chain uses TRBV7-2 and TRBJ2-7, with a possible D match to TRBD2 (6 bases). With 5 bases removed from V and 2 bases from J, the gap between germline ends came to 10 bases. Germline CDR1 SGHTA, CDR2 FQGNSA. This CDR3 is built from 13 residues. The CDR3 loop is CASSRDFTYEQYF. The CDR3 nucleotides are TGTGCCAGCAGCCGGGACTTCACCTACGAGCAGTACTTC.

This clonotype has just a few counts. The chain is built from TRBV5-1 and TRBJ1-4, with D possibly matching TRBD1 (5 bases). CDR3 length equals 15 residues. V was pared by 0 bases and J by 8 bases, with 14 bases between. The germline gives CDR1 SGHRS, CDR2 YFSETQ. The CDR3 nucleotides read TGCGCCAGCAGCTTGGATCCAGGGCTAAGGGAAAAACTGTTTTTT. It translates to CASSLDPGLREKLFF.

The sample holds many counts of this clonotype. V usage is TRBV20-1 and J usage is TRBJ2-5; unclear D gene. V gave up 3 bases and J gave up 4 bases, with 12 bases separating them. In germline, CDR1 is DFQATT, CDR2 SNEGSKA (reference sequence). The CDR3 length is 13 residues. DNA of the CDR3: TGCAGTGCTAGTCCGTTGGCTAGAGAGACCCAGTACTTC. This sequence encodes CSASPLARETQYF.

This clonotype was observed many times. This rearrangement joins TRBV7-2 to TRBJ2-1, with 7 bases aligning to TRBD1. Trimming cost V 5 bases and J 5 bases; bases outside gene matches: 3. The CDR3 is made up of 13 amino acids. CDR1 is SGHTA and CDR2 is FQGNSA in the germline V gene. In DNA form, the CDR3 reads TGTGCCAGCAGCCGCGGACAGGACAATGAGCAGTTCTTC. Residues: CASSRGQDNEQFF.

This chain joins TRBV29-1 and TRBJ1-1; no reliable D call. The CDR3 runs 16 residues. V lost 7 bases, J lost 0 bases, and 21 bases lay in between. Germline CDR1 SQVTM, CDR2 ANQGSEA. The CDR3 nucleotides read TGCAGCGCTACACCCCATCTTACTAACTTGAACACTGAAGCTTTCTTT. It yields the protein CSATPHLTNLNTEAFF.

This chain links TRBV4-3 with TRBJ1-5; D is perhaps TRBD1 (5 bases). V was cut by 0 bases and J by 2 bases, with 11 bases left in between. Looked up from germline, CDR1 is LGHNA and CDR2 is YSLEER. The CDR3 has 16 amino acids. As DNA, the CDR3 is TGCGCCAGCAGCCAAGATATGGGAGGGGGCAATCAGCCCCAGCATTTT. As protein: CASSQDMGGGNQPQHF.

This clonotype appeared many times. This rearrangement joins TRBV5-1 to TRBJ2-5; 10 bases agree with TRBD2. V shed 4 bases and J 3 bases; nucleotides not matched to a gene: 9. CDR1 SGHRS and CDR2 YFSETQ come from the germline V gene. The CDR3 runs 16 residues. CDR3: CASSLGSAGGKETQYF. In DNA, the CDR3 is TGCGCCAGCAGCCTGGGCTCAGCGGGGGGGAAAGAGACCCAGTACTTC. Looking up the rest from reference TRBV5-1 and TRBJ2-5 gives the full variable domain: KAGVTQTPRYLIKTRGQQVTLSCSPISGHRSVSWYQQTPGQGLQFLFEYFSETQRNKGNFPGRFSGRQFSNSRSEMNVSTLELGDSALYLCASSLGSAGGKETQYFGPGTRLLVL.

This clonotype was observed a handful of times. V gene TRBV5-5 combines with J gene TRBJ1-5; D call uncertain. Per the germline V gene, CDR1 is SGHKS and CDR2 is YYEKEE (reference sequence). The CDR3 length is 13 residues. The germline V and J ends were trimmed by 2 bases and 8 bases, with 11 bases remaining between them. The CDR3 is CASSFAGIEPQHF. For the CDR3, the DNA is TGTGCCAGCAGCTTTGCCGGGATTGAGCCCCAGCATTTT.

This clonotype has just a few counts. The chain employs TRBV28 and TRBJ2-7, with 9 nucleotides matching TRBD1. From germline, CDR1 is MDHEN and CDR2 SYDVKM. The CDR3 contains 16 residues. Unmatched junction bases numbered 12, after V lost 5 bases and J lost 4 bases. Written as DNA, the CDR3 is TGTGCCAGCAGTCCTGCCGGGACAGGGAGTATGTACGAGCAGTACGTC. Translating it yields CASSPAGTGSMYEQYV.

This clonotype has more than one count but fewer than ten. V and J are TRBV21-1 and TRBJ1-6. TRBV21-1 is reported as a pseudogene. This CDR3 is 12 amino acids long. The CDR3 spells CASRVGYSPLHF. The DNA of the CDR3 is TGTGCCAGCAGGGTTGGGTACTCACCCCTCCACTTT.

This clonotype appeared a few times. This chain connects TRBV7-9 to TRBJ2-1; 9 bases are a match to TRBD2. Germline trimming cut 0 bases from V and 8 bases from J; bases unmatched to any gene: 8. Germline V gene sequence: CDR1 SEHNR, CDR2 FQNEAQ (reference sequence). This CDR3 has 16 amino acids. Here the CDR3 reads CASSLAGTSPWDEQFF. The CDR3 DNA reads TGTGCCAGCAGCTTAGCCGGGACTAGCCCCTGGGATGAGCAGTTCTTC.

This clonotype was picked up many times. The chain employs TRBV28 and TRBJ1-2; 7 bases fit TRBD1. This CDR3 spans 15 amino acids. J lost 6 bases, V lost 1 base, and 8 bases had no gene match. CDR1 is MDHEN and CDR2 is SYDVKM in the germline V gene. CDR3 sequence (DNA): TGTGCCAGCAGTTTATACCCTACGGGACAGCATGGCTACACCTTC. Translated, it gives CASSLYPTGQHGYTF.

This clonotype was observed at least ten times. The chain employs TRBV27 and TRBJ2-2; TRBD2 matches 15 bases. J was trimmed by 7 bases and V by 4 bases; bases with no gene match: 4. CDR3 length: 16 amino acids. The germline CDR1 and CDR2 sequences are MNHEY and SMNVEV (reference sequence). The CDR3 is CASSSGLAGGHGELFF. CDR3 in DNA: TGTGCCAGCAGTTCGGGACTAGCGGGGGGCCACGGGGAGCTGTTTTTT.

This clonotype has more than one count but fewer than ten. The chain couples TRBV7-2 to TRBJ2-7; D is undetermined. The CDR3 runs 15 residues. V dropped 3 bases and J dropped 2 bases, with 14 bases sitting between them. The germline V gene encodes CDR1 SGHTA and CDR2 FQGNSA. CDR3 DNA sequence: TGTGCCAGCAGCTTTCGGGTCGAAGGGACCTACGAGCAGTACTTC. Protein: CASSFRVEGTYEQYF.

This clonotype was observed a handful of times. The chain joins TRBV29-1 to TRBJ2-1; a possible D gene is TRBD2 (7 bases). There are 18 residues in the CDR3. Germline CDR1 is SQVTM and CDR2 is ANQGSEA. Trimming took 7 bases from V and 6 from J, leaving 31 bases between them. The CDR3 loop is CSAGGFGFGTPSPNEQFF. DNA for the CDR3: TGCAGCGCCGGGGGGTTCGGCTTTGGGACACCAAGCCCCAATGAGCAGTTCTTC.

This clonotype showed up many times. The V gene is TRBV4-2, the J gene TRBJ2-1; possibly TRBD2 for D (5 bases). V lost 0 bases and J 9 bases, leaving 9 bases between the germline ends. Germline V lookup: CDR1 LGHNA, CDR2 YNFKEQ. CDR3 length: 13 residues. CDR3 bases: TGTGCCAGCAGCCAAGATGGAGAGGGTGAGCAGTTCTTC. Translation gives CASSQDGEGEQFF.

The chain's CDR3 is CAWSVRTADDYTF. CDR3 nucleotide sequence: TGTGCCTGGAGTGTACGGACCGCAGACGACTACACCTTC. The chain joins TRBV30 to TRBJ1-2; D is undetermined. Trimming removed 0 bases from V and 10 bases from J, with 15 bases in between. The CDR3 is 13 amino acids. The germline V gene has CDR1 GTSNPN and CDR2 SVGIG (reference sequence).

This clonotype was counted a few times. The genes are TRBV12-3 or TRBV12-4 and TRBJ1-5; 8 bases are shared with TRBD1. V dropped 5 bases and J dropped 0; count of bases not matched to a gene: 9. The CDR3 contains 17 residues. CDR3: CASSISWGTGSNQPQHF. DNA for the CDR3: TGTGCCAGCAGTATATCCTGGGGGACAGGTAGCAATCAGCCCCAGCATTTT.

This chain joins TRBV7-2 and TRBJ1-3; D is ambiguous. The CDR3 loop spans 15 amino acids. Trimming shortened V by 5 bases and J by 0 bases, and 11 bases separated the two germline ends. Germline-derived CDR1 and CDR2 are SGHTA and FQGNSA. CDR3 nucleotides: TGTGCCAGCAGCGCTCTTGGGGTCTCTGGAAACACCATATATTTT. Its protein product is CASSALGVSGNTIYF.

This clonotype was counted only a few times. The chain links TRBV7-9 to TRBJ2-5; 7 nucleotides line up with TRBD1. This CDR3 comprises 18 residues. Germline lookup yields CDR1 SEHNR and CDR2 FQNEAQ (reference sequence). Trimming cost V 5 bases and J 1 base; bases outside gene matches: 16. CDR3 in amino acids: CASSPGSTGVPIQETQYF. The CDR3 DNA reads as TGTGCCAGCAGCCCAGGCTCCACAGGGGTCCCCATCCAAGAGACCCAGTACTTC.

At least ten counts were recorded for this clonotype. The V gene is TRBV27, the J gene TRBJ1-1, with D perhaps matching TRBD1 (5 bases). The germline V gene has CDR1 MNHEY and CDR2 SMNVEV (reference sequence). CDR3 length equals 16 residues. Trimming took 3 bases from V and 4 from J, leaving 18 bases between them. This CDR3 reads CASSFPSGPRATEAFF. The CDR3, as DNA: TGTGCCAGCAGTTTCCCCTCGGGACCCCGGGCCACTGAAGCTTTCTTT.

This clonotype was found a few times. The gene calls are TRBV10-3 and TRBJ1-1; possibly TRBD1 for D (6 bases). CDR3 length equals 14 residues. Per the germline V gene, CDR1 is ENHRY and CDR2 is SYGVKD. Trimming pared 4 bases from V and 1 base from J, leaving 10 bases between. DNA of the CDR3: TGTGCCATCAGTGTGGGACATACGAACACTGAAGCTTTCTTT. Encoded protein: CAISVGHTNTEAFF.

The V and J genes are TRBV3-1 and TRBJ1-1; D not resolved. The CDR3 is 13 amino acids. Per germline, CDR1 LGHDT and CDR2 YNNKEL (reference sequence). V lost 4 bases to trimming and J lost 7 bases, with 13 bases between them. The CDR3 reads CASSPPGYDEAFF. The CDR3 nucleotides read TGTGCCAGCAGCCCCCCCGGGTACGATGAAGCTTTCTTT.

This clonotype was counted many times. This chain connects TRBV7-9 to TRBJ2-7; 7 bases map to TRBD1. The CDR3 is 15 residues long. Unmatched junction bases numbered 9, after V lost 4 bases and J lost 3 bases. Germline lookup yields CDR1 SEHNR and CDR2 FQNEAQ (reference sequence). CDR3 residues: CASSWDSAKDYEQYF. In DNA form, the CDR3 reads TGTGCCAGCAGCTGGGACAGCGCGAAAGACTACGAGCAGTACTTC.

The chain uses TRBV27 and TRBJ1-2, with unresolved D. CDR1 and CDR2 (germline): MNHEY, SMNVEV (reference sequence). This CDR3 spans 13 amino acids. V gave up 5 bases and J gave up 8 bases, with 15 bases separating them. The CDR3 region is CASSSGLEQGYTF. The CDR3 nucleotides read TGTGCCAGCAGTAGCGGTTTGGAGCAAGGCTACACCTTC.